Shown below are 24 T cell receptor beta chains from a single sample sequenced in a study of blood T cells in healthy people across ages. Then a second PCR, running roughly 7 to 11 cycles, was carried out with a sample-barcoded 5' primer and a J-beta primer mix. TCRdb analysed the 5' RACE reads with MiXCR anew, one entry per CDR3 protein. The sample has roughly 1,500,000 distinct CDR3 sequences, roughly 45% seen once; the top ten hold around 8%. What was sequenced was blood. The receptors were gathered from a woman between 18 and 29 years old in good health.

V gene TRBV7-8 combines with J gene TRBJ2-3; D not certain. CDR1 is SGHVS and CDR2 is FQNEAQ in the germline V gene. The CDR3 contains 17 residues. V was cut by 5 bases and J by 2 bases, with 20 bases left in between. In nucleotides, the CDR3 is TGTGCCAGCAGCACTGACCCCCGGGCGGATAACACAGATACGCAGTATTTT. It yields the protein CASSTDPRADNTDTQYF.

This clonotype was recorded once. The chain recombines TRBV5-1 with TRBJ2-1, with D possibly being TRBD1 or TRBD2 (5 bases each). TRBJ2-7 matches the DNA end more closely, so the J call is doubtful. The germline CDR1 and CDR2 sequences are SGHRS and YFSETQ. CDR3 length: 16 residues. CDR3 loop: CASSSGTGNSYNEQYF. The CDR3 region has the DNA TGCGCCAGCAGCTCCGGGACGGGCAACTCCTACAATGAGCAGTACTTC.

This clonotype was counted only a few times. This chain links TRBV20-1 with TRBJ2-1, with 7 bases identical to TRBD1. Germline V CDR1 and CDR2: DFQATT, SNEGSKA (reference sequence). Trimming cost V 0 bases and J 4 bases; bases outside gene matches: 6. The CDR3 extends over 15 amino acids. This CDR3 is CSARDGDSSYNEQFF. The CDR3 DNA reads as TGCAGTGCTAGAGATGGGGACAGCTCTTACAATGAGCAGTTCTTC.

The chain employs TRBV12-3 or TRBV12-4 and TRBJ2-7, with a weak D call TRBD1 (6 bases). The germline V and J ends were trimmed by 6 bases and 2 bases, with 14 bases remaining between them. The CDR3 sequence is 14 residues long. In DNA form, the CDR3 reads TGTGCCAGCAGCACAGCAGGGGCCACCTACGAGCAGTACTTC. Its translation is CASSTAGATYEQYF.

This chain joins TRBV6-4 and TRBJ2-3; D possibly matches TRBD1 or TRBD2 (5 bases each). The CDR3 is 14 residues long. V gave up 5 bases and J gave up 10 bases, with 19 bases separating them. Germline V lookup: CDR1 MRHNA, CDR2 SNTAGT. The CDR3 sequence: CASSPGTAGGSQYF. The DNA for the CDR3 is TGTGCCAGCAGTCCCGGGACGGCCGGCGGATCGCAGTATTTT.

The chain recombines TRBV14 with TRBJ1-2, with D possibly being TRBD1 (6 bases). The CDR3 runs 13 residues. The germline CDR1 and CDR2 sequences are SGHDN and FVKESK. V lost 0 bases to trimming and J lost 8 bases, with 10 bases between them. CDR3 in amino acids: CASSQEFRGGYTF. The CDR3 coding sequence is TGTGCCAGCAGCCAAGAATTCAGGGGAGGCTACACCTTC.

This clonotype has more than one count but fewer than ten. The chain has TRBV20-1 and TRBJ1-6; weak D call: TRBD1 (5 bases). This CDR3 contains 13 residues. V was trimmed by 5 bases and J by 7 bases, leaving 12 bases between them. Germline loops: CDR1 DFQATT, CDR2 SNEGSKA (reference sequence). DNA for the CDR3: TGCAGTGCTCAGGGAGATAAGAATTCACCCCTCCACTTT. It specifies CSAQGDKNSPLHF.

The table lists this clonotype with a few counts. V usage is TRBV9 and J usage is TRBJ1-4; D might be TRBD1 (5 bases). Trimming pared 3 bases from V and 15 bases from J, leaving 21 bases between. The CDR3 has 14 amino acids. Germline V lookup: CDR1 SGDLS, CDR2 YYNGEE. The CDR3 bases are TGTGCCAGCAGCGCAAGTGGGGACGTCGATGCGGTGTTTTTT. Residues: CASSASGDVDAVFF. Using reference TRBV9 and TRBJ1-4 for the parts outside the CDR3, the full variable domain is DSGVTQTPKHLITATGQRVTLRCSPRSGDLSVYWYQQSLDQGLQFLIQYYNGEERAKGNILERFSAQQFPDLHSELNLSSLELGDSALYFCASSASGDVDAVFFGSGTQLSVL.

The V and J genes are TRBV6-1 and TRBJ1-2, with D hard to call. The ends were cut back, 0 bases at V and 5 bases at J, with 19 bases in the middle. The germline gives CDR1 MNHNS, CDR2 SASEGT. The CDR3 consists of 17 residues. For the CDR3, the DNA is TGTGCCAGCAGTGAAGCGAGGAGAACTGCACTATGGTATGGCTACACCTTC. This sequence encodes CASSEARRTALWYGYTF.

A note on this clonotype: Given a much more abundant clone one base away, this may be a read error. The rearrangement links TRBV4-1 to TRBJ2-5; 8 nucleotides align to TRBD2. Germline assignment: CDR1 MGHRA and CDR2 YSYEKL. V trimming: 3 bases; J trimming: 11 bases; junction bases outside the gene matches: 20. The CDR3 runs 17 residues. CDR3 region: CASSQDDTSGSYNEQYF. The DNA of the CDR3 is TGCGCCAGCAGCCAGGACGATACTAGCGGCTCCTACAATGAGCAGTACTTC.

This clonotype was recorded a few times. The J gene is TRBJ2-7, the V gene TRBV2; D perhaps matches TRBD2 (5 bases). CDR3 size: 13 residues. Germline V CDR1 and CDR2: SNHLY, FYNNEI. The germline V and J ends were trimmed by 8 bases and 7 bases, with 18 bases remaining between them. DNA for the CDR3: TGTGCCAGCCTTCCAGGTGGTTCGGGGGAGCAGTACTTC. It yields the protein CASLPGGSGEQYF.

There are a few counts of this clonotype. The CDR3 nucleotides are TGCGCCAGCAGCTTGGATTACAGCACAGATACGCAGTATTTT. This translates into CASSLDYSTDTQYF. V and J are TRBV5-1 and TRBJ2-3; D unresolved. The V gene's germline CDR1 is SGHRS and CDR2 YFSETQ. The CDR3 contains 14 residues. The V end was cut by 0 bases, the J end by 0 bases, with 5 bases between.

The chain links TRBV12-3 or TRBV12-4 to TRBJ2-3; 8 bases align to TRBD2. This CDR3 spans 15 amino acids. J lost 7 bases, V lost 6 bases, and 12 bases had no gene match. The CDR3 loop reads CASRLYREGRNTQYF. In DNA form, the CDR3 reads TGTGCCAGCAGGCTCTATCGGGAGGGCCGGAATACGCAGTATTTT.

The chain employs TRBV4-2 and TRBJ2-3; 11 bases are shared with TRBD2. V shed 0 bases, J shed 6 bases, and the junction held 5 bases outside the gene matches. CDR1 LGHNA and CDR2 YNFKEQ come from the germline V gene. The length of the CDR3 is 16 residues. The CDR3 DNA reads as TGTGCCAGCAGCCAAGAGACTAGCGGGGATTCGGATACGCAGTATTTT. Translation gives CASSQETSGDSDTQYF.

V and J are TRBV29-1 and TRBJ2-7, with TRBD2 matching over 8 bases. V trimming: 7 bases; J trimming: 0 bases; junction bases outside the gene matches: 8. The CDR3 is 14 residues long. Germline-derived CDR1 and CDR2 are SQVTM and ANQGSEA. The CDR3 reads CSASGPRSSYEQYF. The CDR3 DNA follows: TGCAGCGCTAGCGGGCCTCGAAGCTCCTACGAGCAGTACTTC.

The chain links TRBV12-3 or TRBV12-4 to TRBJ2-6; D is ambiguous. V was pared by 5 bases and J by 0 bases, with 11 bases between. This CDR3 spans 16 amino acids. The CDR3 coding sequence is TGTGCCAGCAGTCCCCCTCTTGTCTCTGGGGCCAACGTCCTGACTTTC. Amino acid sequence: CASSPPLVSGANVLTF.

The chain links TRBV6-5 to TRBJ2-7; 12 bases align to TRBD2. The CDR3 has 16 residues. V was pared by 1 base and J by 4 bases, with 5 bases of the junction left unmatched. Germline V gene sequence: CDR1 MNHEY, CDR2 SVGAGI. The CDR3 sequence is CASSYFTGTSGYEQYF. In DNA form, the CDR3 reads TGTGCCAGCAGTTACTTCACCGGGACTAGCGGGTACGAGCAGTACTTC.

V and J are TRBV7-6 and TRBJ2-1, with TRBD2 identical over 12 bases. This CDR3 spans 16 amino acids. V dropped 4 bases and J dropped 8; count of bases not matched to a gene: 9. The germline CDR1 and CDR2 sequences are SGHVS and FNYEAQ. The CDR3 region has the DNA TGTGCCAGCAGCTACGGACTAGCGGGATGGGGGGATGAGCAGTTCTTC. Encoded protein: CASSYGLAGWGDEQFF. Supplemented by reference TRBV7-6 and TRBJ2-1, the full variable domain reads GAGVSQSPRYKVTKRGQDVALRCDPISGHVSLYWYRQALGQGPEFLTYFNYEAQQDKSGLPNDRFSAERPEGSISTLTIQRTEQRDSAMYRCASSYGLAGWGDEQFFGPGTRLTVL.

This clonotype was counted ten times or more. The genes are TRBV4-1 and TRBJ2-7; the match to TRBD2 covers 8 bases. The CDR3 totals 17 residues. Trimming at V came to 0 bases and at J to 1 base, leaving 8 bases not matched to a gene. The germline gives CDR1 MGHRA, CDR2 YSYEKL. In DNA, the CDR3 is TGCGCCAGCAGCCAAGATCAGTATGCTAGCGGGTCCTACGAGCAGTACTTC. Translating gives CASSQDQYASGSYEQYF.

As for this clonotype: A junction boundary mismatches the germline segment, possibly from a read error. J is TRBJ1-1 and V is TRBV6-6; tentatively, D is TRBD1 (5 bases). This CDR3 has 12 residues. CDR1 is MNHNY and CDR2 is SVGAGI in the germline V gene (reference sequence). CDR3 sequence: CAGSEGPTDAFF. CDR3 bases: TGTGCCGGCAGCGAGGGGCCAACGGATGCTTTCTTT.

The genes are TRBV7-2 and TRBJ2-3; 11 bases are shared with TRBD2. Germline V CDR1 and CDR2: SGHTA, FQGNSA. There are 17 residues in the CDR3. V trimming: 5 bases; J trimming: 4 bases; junction bases outside the gene matches: 11. CDR3 sequence: CASSRSGTSGGADTQYF. The CDR3 region has the DNA TGTGCCAGCAGCCGAAGTGGGACTAGCGGAGGGGCAGATACGCAGTATTTT.

The V and J genes are TRBV6-2 or TRBV6-3 and TRBJ2-1, with a tentative D call TRBD2 (6 bases). The V gene lost 4 bases and the J gene lost 7 bases, with 14 bases spanning the gap. CDR3 length: 14 amino acids. Germline V lookup: CDR1 MNHEY, CDR2 SVGEGT. The CDR3 DNA reads TGTGCCAGCAGTTCGTCGCTAGCGTTGAATGAGCAGTTCTTC. As protein: CASSSSLALNEQFF.

This chain uses TRBV6-5 with TRBJ2-7; TRBD2 matches 8 bases. The V gene end was trimmed by 2 bases and the J gene end by 6 bases; junction bases not matched to a gene: 6. The length of the CDR3 is 14 residues. The germline CDR1 and CDR2 sequences are MNHEY and SVGAGI. The CDR3 loop reads CASSYPTSAGEQYF. The CDR3 bases are TGTGCCAGCAGTTACCCGACTAGCGCAGGCGAGCAGTACTTC.

This clonotype was detected a few times. The CDR3 DNA sequence: TGTGCCAGCACCCAGGGGCCCAAGTACAATGAGCAGTTCTTC. This codes for CASTQGPKYNEQFF. The chain uses TRBV2 and TRBJ2-1, with D possibly being TRBD1 (6 bases). Trimming removed 7 bases at V and 4 bases at J, with 14 bases between. The germline CDR1 and CDR2 sequences are SNHLY and FYNNEI. This CDR3 comprises 14 residues.